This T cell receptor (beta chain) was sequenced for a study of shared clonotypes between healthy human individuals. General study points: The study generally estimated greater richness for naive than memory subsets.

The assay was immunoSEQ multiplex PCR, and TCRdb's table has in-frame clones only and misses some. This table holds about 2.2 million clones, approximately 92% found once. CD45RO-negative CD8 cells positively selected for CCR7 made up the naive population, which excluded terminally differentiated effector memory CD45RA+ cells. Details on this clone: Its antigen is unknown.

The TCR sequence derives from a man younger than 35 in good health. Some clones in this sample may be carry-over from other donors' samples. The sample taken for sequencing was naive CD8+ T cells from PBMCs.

CDR3 DNA: TGTGCCAGCAGCTTCGGGCAGGGGATTGGGTCGAAACTGTTTTTT. Protein sequence: CASSFGQGIGSKLFF. The chain is built from TRBV7-9 and TRBJ1-4; weak D call: TRBD1 (6 bases). The germline CDR1 and CDR2 sequences are SEHNR and FQNEAQ (reference sequence). V lost 3 bases, J lost 11 bases, and 19 bases lay in between. The length of the CDR3 is 15 residues. Drawing the rest from reference TRBV7-9 and TRBJ1-4, the complete variable domain is DTGVSQNPRHKITKRGQNVTFRCDPISEHNRLYWYRQTLGQGPEFLTYFQNEAQLEKSRLLSDRFSAERPKGSFSTLEIQRTEQGDSAMYLCASSFGQGIGSKLFFGSGTQLSVL.